The following is a TCR beta chain sequence with its context. Its target is unknown. Time point of the sample: newly diagnosed, previously untreated cHL patient sample. PBMCs from patients with newly diagnosed, untreated classical Hodgkin lymphoma served as a comparison group for the relapsed/refractory trial patients. This sample was taken from a study of PD-1 blockade in classical Hodgkin lymphoma. TCRdb's table, derived via immunoSEQ multiplex PCR, lists solely in-frame clones and lacks some. The sample includes about 15,000 clones, about 93% of them seen just once. The V and J ends lost 2 bases and 2 bases respectively, with 4 bases between them. The CDR3 is 12 residues long. CDR1 is MDHEN, CDR2 SYDVKM, per germline. Regarding the study as a whole: What drove the repertoire differences, possibly disease activity or prior therapy, has not been defined. Reported baseline diversity: healthy donors highest, relapsed/refractory patients lowest.

The receptor comes from a human donor with classical Hodgkin lymphoma. J is TRBJ2-7 and V is TRBV28; no clear D. Sequences were obtained from peripheral blood mononuclear cells (PBMCs). CDR3 bases: TGTGCCAGCAGTTTAAGGCCCTACGAGCAGTACTTC. Amino acids: CASSLRPYEQYF.